The clone carrying this T cell receptor beta chain has a count of ten or more. Its antigen is unknown. Naive CD8 T cells underwent sorting with the CD8+CD4-CCR7+CD45RA+ definition. For bulk TCR libraries, previously described methods and listed TCR primers were used. TCRdb reanalysed the PCR reads using MiXCR and keeps one entry per CDR3 protein. The sample shows under 600,000 distinct CDR3 sequences, about a fifth of them seen only once. Germline CDR1 MNHEY, CDR2 SMNVEV (reference sequence). There are 19 residues in the CDR3. Trimming removed 3 bases from V and 8 bases from J, with 29 bases in between. This sample stems from a study of molecular identifiers for immune sequencing clone quantification. Study-level findings and limits: Highly expanded clone sizes could be underestimated through barcode sharing by identical TCR molecules. Among effectors, clones above 20 RNA copies held over 98% of molecules; among naive cells, under 1%.

The V gene is TRBV27, the J gene TRBJ2-1; the D is unclear. This sequence was found in a human donor in good health. Some libraries in this study had Jurkat cell RNA spiked in. Sequencing was performed on naive CD8+ T cells from blood, with Jurkat cell RNA spiked in. The subset here: FACS-sorted CD8+CD4-CCR7+CD45RA+ naive T cells. The CDR3 is CASSFRPLSLRKTLHEQFF. The CDR3 bases are TGTGCCAGCAGTTTCAGGCCCCTCTCACTAAGGAAAACCCTGCATGAGCAGTTCTTC.